This T cell receptor beta chain was sequenced for a study of T cell responses to AZD1222 COVID-19 vaccine. Study findings and constraints: Only after the peak T cell response were repertoires sampled. An increase in Spike-specific TCR breadth and depth was observed after two AZD1222 doses. A mostly white British donor set with more females was recruited, and clonal diversity was possibly underestimated. Nearly half of the spike-specific TCRs reportedly recognize variant regions that carry no mutations.

The length of the CDR3 is 10 residues. The germline V gene has CDR1 SNHLY and CDR2 FYNNEI. The table came from immunoSEQ multiplex PCR; TCRdb's copy has only in-frame clones and leaves some out. Of 83,000 or so clones listed, 88% are singletons. Comments on this clone: Its cognate antigen is unknown. At one end, the junction sequence differs from germline, possibly due to a read error.

The gene calls are TRBV2 and TRBJ2-1; perhaps TRBD1 as D (6 bases). The origin of this receptor is an adult in good health. Sample: peripheral blood, taken on day 0 of MenACWY control vaccination. The DNA for the CDR3 is TGTGCCAGCTGGAGCGGACAGAGGATCTTC. This translates into CASWSGQRIF.